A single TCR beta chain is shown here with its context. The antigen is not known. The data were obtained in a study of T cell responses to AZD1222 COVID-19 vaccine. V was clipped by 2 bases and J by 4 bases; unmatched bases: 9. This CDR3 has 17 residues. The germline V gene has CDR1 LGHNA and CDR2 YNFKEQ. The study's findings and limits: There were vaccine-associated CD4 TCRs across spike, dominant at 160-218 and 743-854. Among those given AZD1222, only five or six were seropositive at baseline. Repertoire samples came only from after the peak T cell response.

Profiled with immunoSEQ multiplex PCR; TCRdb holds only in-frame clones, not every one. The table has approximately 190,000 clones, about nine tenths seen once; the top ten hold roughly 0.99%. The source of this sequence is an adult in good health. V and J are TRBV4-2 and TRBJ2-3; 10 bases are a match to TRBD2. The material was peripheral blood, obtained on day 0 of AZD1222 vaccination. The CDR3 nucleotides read TGTGCCAGCAGCCAACTAGGACTAGCGGAAGTGGCAGATACGCAGTATTTT. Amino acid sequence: CASSQLGLAEVADTQYF.